This TCR beta chain was sequenced in a study of PD-L1 blockade in urothelial cancer. Across the whole study: Each participant's history included 0 to 3 prior chemotherapy regimens. Blood was analyzed 3 weeks (second dose) and 6 weeks after treatment start. Blood-derived samples held a median roughly 150,000 T cells.

The V end was cut by 6 bases, the J end by 5 bases, with 11 bases between. Per the germline V gene, CDR1 is MNHNS and CDR2 is SASEGT. This CDR3 contains 13 residues. The data were produced by immunoSEQ multiplex PCR, yet TCRdb's version contains in-frame clones alone and is incomplete. In the table there are about 91,000 clones, 85% to 95% of which are singletons. This sample comprised PBMCs, obtained around atezolizumab (anti-PD-L1) treatment. This receptor was identified in a man in his 60s with urothelial cancer. The chain recombines TRBV6-1 with TRBJ1-5; D is undetermined. The CDR3 here is CASRESQDQPQHF. The CDR3 DNA reads TGTGCCAGCAGGGAGTCCCAAGATCAGCCCCAGCATTTT.